Following are 27 T cell receptor beta chains from one sample sequenced in a study of CD8+ T cells in alopecia areata. Specified treatment: oral pan-JAK inhibitor, 5-10 mg twice daily. In each case, RNA was isolated and then reverse transcribed into cDNA as the sequencing template. Libraries were prepared by immunoSEQ multiplex PCR; TCRdb keeps only in-frame clonotypes and omits some of them. The sample has 200,000 or so clones, more than 30% seen once. Sample: CD4+ T cells sorted from blood, taken between weeks 30 and 35, from a patient treated with tofacitinib. Receptor source: a human donor with alopecia areata.

The CDR3 loop reads CASSGRMVDTQYF. The CDR3 bases are TGTGCCAGCAGTGGCCGGATGGTAGATACGCAGTATTTT. This chain links TRBV6-1 with TRBJ2-3; D is uncertain. CDR1 is MNHNS, CDR2 SASEGT, per germline. Trimming took 4 bases from V and 5 from J, leaving 10 bases between them. The CDR3 runs to 13 residues.

This clone turned up a few times. The CDR3 bases are TGCAGCGTTGGCAGGGAGTACGAGCAGTACTTC. Residues: CSVGREYEQYF. This chain joins TRBV29-1 and TRBJ2-5; D assignment may be TRBD1 or TRBD2 (5 bases each). The J call may be wrong; the DNA end is better matched by TRBJ2-7. CDR1 SQVTM and CDR2 ANQGSEA come from the germline V gene. The CDR3 is 11 amino acids.

This clone was observed once. The genes are TRBV6-5 and TRBJ2-7; no definite D call. Germline lookup yields CDR1 MNHEY and CDR2 SVGAGI. Trimming shortened V by 6 bases and J by 6 bases, and 9 bases separated the two germline ends. The CDR3 has 11 amino acids. The CDR3 nucleotides read TGTGCCAGCAGCCAAGGCACCGAGCAGTACTTC. It yields the protein CASSQGTEQYF.

The chain carries TRBV11-2 and TRBJ2-1; possibly TRBD2 for D (6 bases). V dropped 5 bases and J dropped 5 bases, with 7 bases sitting between them. CDR1 and CDR2 from the germline V gene are SGHAT and FQNNGV. This CDR3 spans 12 amino acids. The CDR3 DNA reads TGTGCCAGCAGCCGGGAGCACAATGAGCAGTTCTTC. Amino acid sequence: CASSREHNEQFF.

This chain connects TRBV25-1 to TRBJ2-5; D not resolved. The assigned J gene may be wrong: the sequence end matches TRBJ2-7 better. Per germline, CDR1 MGHDK and CDR2 SYGVNS. The CDR3 consists of 13 residues. The CDR3 DNA sequence: TGTGCCAGCAGTAAACACACGGTACTCGAGCAGTACTTC. This translates into CASSKHTVLEQYF.

This chain uses TRBV9 with TRBJ2-3, with D hard to call. The germline V gene encodes CDR1 SGDLS and CDR2 YYNGEE. This CDR3 has 12 residues. Trimming took 0 bases from V and 3 from J, leaving 2 bases between them. CDR3 coding DNA: TGTGCCAGCAGCGTAGATACAGATACGCAGTATTTT. This codes for CASSVDTDTQYF.

This clone turned up a few times. V is TRBV23-1 and J is TRBJ2-2, with 12 positions matching TRBD1. TRBV23-1 carries the ORF label, with uncertain function. This CDR3 has 18 amino acids. The V gene end was trimmed by 6 bases and the J gene end by 2 bases; junction bases not matched to a gene: 10. CDR3 in amino acids: CASSPFSGTGGNTGELFF. CDR3 nucleotides: TGCGCCAGCAGCCCTTTCTCCGGGACAGGGGGCAACACCGGGGAGCTGTTTTTT.

This clone was counted once. The gene calls are TRBV25-1 and TRBJ1-1; 9 bases map to TRBD1. This CDR3 spans 13 amino acids. Germline loops: CDR1 MGHDK, CDR2 SYGVNS. V shed 4 bases and J 4 bases; nucleotides not matched to a gene: 1. In DNA form, the CDR3 reads TGTGCCAGCAGTGGACAGGGGGGCACTGAAGCTTTCTTT. Protein product: CASSGQGGTEAFF.

This clone was detected a few times. The chain uses TRBV5-6 and TRBJ1-2; 8 bases are shared with TRBD1. The CDR3 length is 17 residues. The trim removed 0 bases at V and 4 bases at J, leaving 11 bases unmatched. CDR1 is SGHDT, CDR2 YYEEEE, per germline. The CDR3 spells CASSLAGGLRRLYGYTF. In nucleotides, the CDR3 is TGTGCCAGCAGCTTGGCAGGGGGCCTACGCCGTCTCTATGGCTACACCTTC. Variable domain in full (rest from reference TRBV5-6 and TRBJ1-2): DAGVTQSPTHLIKTRGQQVTLRCSPKSGHDTVSWYQQALGQGPQFIFQYYEEEERQRGNFPDRFSGHQFPNYSSELNVNALLLGDSALYLCASSLAGGLRRLYGYTFGSGTRLTVV.

The genes are TRBV5-4 and TRBJ1-2; D call uncertain. This CDR3 is built from 14 residues. The germline V gene has CDR1 SGHNT and CDR2 YYREEE (reference sequence). V lost 0 bases and J 7 bases, leaving 13 bases between the germline ends. The CDR3 coding sequence is TGTGCCAGCAGCTTGGATCCGACGGCAACTGGCTACACCTTC. Translated, it gives CASSLDPTATGYTF.

The chain carries TRBV10-3 and TRBJ1-1; D gene ambiguous. CDR3 length: 13 residues. V was shortened by 4 bases and J by 2 bases, with 8 bases between the two germline ends. Germline V gene lookup returns CDR1 ENHRY and CDR2 SYGVKD. CDR3 protein: CAISGTENTEAFF. The CDR3, as DNA: TGTGCCATCAGTGGAACGGAAAACACTGAAGCTTTCTTT.

This clone was counted between two and nine times. The J gene is TRBJ2-1, the V gene TRBV30, with 12 bases aligning to TRBD1. Trimming cost V 2 bases and J 10 bases; bases outside gene matches: 6. From germline, CDR1 is GTSNPN and CDR2 SVGIG (reference sequence). The CDR3 loop spans 14 amino acids. This CDR3 is CAWSPPGQGAEQFF. The DNA for the CDR3 is TGTGCCTGGAGTCCTCCGGGACAGGGGGCAGAGCAGTTCTTC.

The chain joins TRBV11-2 to TRBJ1-1; the match to TRBD1 covers 7 bases. V was pared by 5 bases and J by 5 bases, with 5 bases of the junction left unmatched. Per the germline V gene, CDR1 is SGHAT and CDR2 is FQNNGV. The CDR3 sequence is 13 residues long. The CDR3 spells CASSVNRGTEAFF. CDR3 in DNA: TGTGCCAGCAGCGTTAACAGGGGAACTGAAGCTTTCTTT.

This clone was counted only a few times. J is TRBJ2-1 and V is TRBV6-5; D remains ambiguous. CDR3 length: 12 residues. Trimming took off 10 bases at V and 4 bases at J, with 11 bases between the two ends. The germline V gene has CDR1 MNHEY and CDR2 SVGAGI. DNA of the CDR3: TGTGCCATCTCCACCGGGTACAATGAGCAGTTCTTC. It translates to CAISTGYNEQFF.

This chain connects TRBV29-1 to TRBJ1-1; D is uncertain. Trimming removed 4 bases from V and 7 bases from J, with 10 bases in between. The CDR3 consists of 11 residues. Germline V lookup: CDR1 SQVTM, CDR2 ANQGSEA. The CDR3 region is CSVVTLNEAFF. The CDR3 DNA sequence: TGCAGCGTTGTCACACTGAATGAAGCTTTCTTT.

The J gene is TRBJ2-2, the V gene TRBV6-5; D perhaps matches TRBD1 (6 bases). CDR3 size: 13 residues. V lost 6 bases to trimming and J lost 2 bases, with 7 bases between them. Germline V gives CDR1 MNHEY, CDR2 SVGAGI. This CDR3 reads CASRDSNTGELFF. The CDR3 DNA reads as TGTGCCAGCAGGGACAGCAACACCGGGGAGCTGTTTTTT.

This clone was counted once. The chain couples TRBV9 to TRBJ2-1, with TRBD1 matching over 8 bases. Germline V CDR1 and CDR2: SGDLS, YYNGEE. Losses at the gene ends were 3 bases for V and 7 bases for J; bases not matched to a gene: 6. The CDR3 covers 14 residues. The CDR3: CASSAGQGRNEQFF. For the CDR3, the DNA is TGTGCCAGCAGCGCTGGACAGGGAAGGAATGAGCAGTTCTTC.

This clone was seen a handful of times. The genes are TRBV7-9 and TRBJ1-2, with TRBD1 matching over 7 bases. V gave up 1 base and J gave up 6 bases; unmatched junction bases: 5. Germline-derived CDR1 and CDR2 are SEHNR and FQNEAQ (reference sequence). The CDR3 is 14 amino acids. The DNA of the CDR3 is TGTGCCAGCAGCTTAGGCGACGGGACAGATGGCTACACCTTC. Translated, it gives CASSLGDGTDGYTF.

This clone has more than one count but fewer than ten. The chain carries TRBV29-1 and TRBJ1-2; a possible D gene is TRBD1 (5 bases). Germline CDR1 and CDR2: SQVTM and ANQGSEA. CDR3 size: 14 residues. Trimming shortened V by 5 bases and J by 1 base, and 14 bases separated the two germline ends. CDR3 residues: CSVLSPRDNYGYTF. For the CDR3, the DNA is TGCAGCGTTCTTTCCCCCAGGGATAACTATGGCTACACCTTC.

This clone was observed a few times. The rearrangement joins TRBV29-1 to TRBJ1-2, with TRBD1 identical over 7 bases. Trimming removed 7 bases from V and 4 bases from J; junction bases left unmatched: 12. The CDR3 runs 14 residues. Looked up from germline, CDR1 is SQVTM and CDR2 is ANQGSEA. CDR3 amino acids: CSAARQGQGYGYTF. As DNA, the CDR3 is TGCAGCGCGGCAAGACAGGGTCAAGGCTATGGCTACACCTTC.

V gene TRBV9 combines with J gene TRBJ2-3; 11 bases map to TRBD1. Germline lookup yields CDR1 SGDLS and CDR2 YYNGEE. Unmatched junction bases numbered 9, after V lost 0 bases and J lost 0 bases. The CDR3 has 19 amino acids. The CDR3 sequence: CASSVEGVGQGDSTDTQYF. CDR3 coding DNA: TGTGCCAGCAGCGTAGAGGGCGTGGGACAGGGGGATAGCACAGATACGCAGTATTTT.

This clone was detected a few times. V is TRBV5-6 and J is TRBJ1-5, with a weak D call TRBD1 (6 bases). Germline CDR1 is SGHDT and CDR2 is YYEEEE. V lost 1 base to trimming and J lost 3 bases, with 8 bases between them. The CDR3 covers 14 residues. Here the CDR3 reads CASSLYRDNQPQHF. CDR3 nucleotide sequence: TGTGCCAGCAGCTTGTACAGGGACAATCAGCCCCAGCATTTT. Complete variable domain (other parts from reference TRBV5-6 and TRBJ1-5): DAGVTQSPTHLIKTRGQQVTLRCSPKSGHDTVSWYQQALGQGPQFIFQYYEEEERQRGNFPDRFSGHQFPNYSSELNVNALLLGDSALYLCASSLYRDNQPQHFGDGTRLSIL.

This clone appeared a few times. This sequence joins TRBV6-6 and TRBJ1-4; D is unclear. Germline CDR1 MNHNY, CDR2 SVGAGI (reference sequence). V dropped 5 bases and J dropped 2 bases, with 9 bases sitting between them. This CDR3 has 14 amino acids. The CDR3 here is CASSQTRTNEKLFF. The CDR3 region has the DNA TGTGCCAGCAGTCAGACGCGGACTAATGAAAAACTGTTTTTT.

This clone was counted once. The V call is TRBV30, the J call TRBJ1-6; no clear D. The CDR3 runs to 14 residues. V was cut by 5 bases and J by 8 bases, with 16 bases left in between. CDR1 is GTSNPN and CDR2 is SVGIG in the germline V gene (reference sequence). The CDR3 spells CAWGPGREHSPLHF. CDR3 coding DNA: TGTGCCTGGGGGCCGGGGAGGGAGCATTCACCCCTCCACTTT.

V usage is TRBV29-1 and J usage is TRBJ1-2; D not certain. The CDR3 is made up of 11 amino acids. The germline V gene encodes CDR1 SQVTM and CDR2 ANQGSEA. Trimming left V 1 base short and J 7 bases short, with 7 bases between. This CDR3 is CSVEVASGYTF. CDR3 nucleotides: TGCAGCGTTGAAGTTGCCTCTGGCTACACCTTC.

This clone was counted a single time. The CDR3 is CASSSPPSNQPQHF. Here the CDR3 DNA reads TGTGCCAGCAGCTCCCCACCAAGCAATCAGCCCCAGCATTTT. The chain combines TRBV7-2 with TRBJ1-5; D is unresolved. The V end was cut by 4 bases, the J end by 1 base, with 8 bases between. The CDR3 spans 14 residues. Looked up from germline, CDR1 is SGHTA and CDR2 is FQGNSA.

This clone was seen a handful of times. This chain joins TRBV7-9 and TRBJ2-7, with 11 bases that match TRBD2. This CDR3 has 16 residues. Germline CDR1 reads SEHNR; CDR2 reads FQNEAQ (reference sequence). V was pared by 1 base and J by 0 bases, with 2 bases of the junction left unmatched. In nucleotides, the CDR3 is TGTGCCAGCAGCTTAGGACTAGCGGGAAGCTCCTACGAGCAGTACTTC. As protein: CASSLGLAGSSYEQYF.